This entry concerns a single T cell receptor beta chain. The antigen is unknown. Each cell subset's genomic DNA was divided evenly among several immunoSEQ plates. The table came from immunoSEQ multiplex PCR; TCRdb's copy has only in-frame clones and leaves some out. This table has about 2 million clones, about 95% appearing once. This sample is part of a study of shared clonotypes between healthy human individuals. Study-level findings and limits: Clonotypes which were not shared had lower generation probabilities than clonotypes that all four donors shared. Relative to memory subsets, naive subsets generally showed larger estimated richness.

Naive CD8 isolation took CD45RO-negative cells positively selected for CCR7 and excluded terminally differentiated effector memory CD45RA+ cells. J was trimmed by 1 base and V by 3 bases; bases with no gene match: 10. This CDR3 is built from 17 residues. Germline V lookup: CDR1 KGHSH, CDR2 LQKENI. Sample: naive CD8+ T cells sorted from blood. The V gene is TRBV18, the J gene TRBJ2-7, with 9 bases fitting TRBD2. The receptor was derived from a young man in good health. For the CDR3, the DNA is TGTGCCAGCTCACCCTGGTCCCTAGCGGGGACATCCTACGAGCAGTACTTC. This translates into CASSPWSLAGTSYEQYF.